This T cell receptor beta chain was retrieved from a study of shared clonotypes between healthy human individuals. Using immunoSEQ multiplex PCR, the repertoire was profiled, and TCRdb retains in-frame clones only, with some absent. Of about 960,000 clones listed, 60% to 85% are singletons. The CDR3 has 15 residues. The V gene's germline CDR1 is SGHKS and CDR2 YYEKEE (reference sequence). V was pared by 0 bases and J by 6 bases, with 7 bases of the junction left unmatched. This sequence was found in a man in his late teens or twenties in good health. This chain links TRBV5-5 with TRBJ2-7, with 9 positions matching TRBD1. Sequencing was performed on memory CD4+ T cells sorted from blood. Subset in this sample: CD45RA-negative fraction. CDR3 nucleotides: TGTGCCAGCAGCTTGGCTAAGACAGGGGGTACCGAGCAGTACTTC. Protein: CASSLAKTGGTEQYF.